Described below is a single TCR beta chain sequence and its context. Per the authors' pipeline: Reference gene primer amplification in the assay estimated nucleated cell counts. Assay used: immunoSEQ multiplex PCR; TCRdb lists only in-frame clones, some missing. The V and J calls and the clone size are those of that table, but D and trimming were determined from the DNA. This table has about 120,000 clones, around 77% appearing once. This sample was taken from a study of blood T cell repertoires in COVID-19. Across the whole study: The United States, Italy and Spain provided the acute and convalescent COVID-19 samples. PBMCs, B-cell-depleted T cells, or T cells provided the cDNA or gDNA that made up the material.

The germline V gene has CDR1 SGHRS and CDR2 YFSETQ. V trimming: 3 bases; J trimming: 4 bases; junction bases outside the gene matches: 3. The CDR3 runs 13 residues. This chain joins TRBV5-1 and TRBJ2-7, with 8 bases identical to TRBD1. Material: peripheral blood. This TCR was recovered from a human donor in a cohort sampled during active COVID-19. Here the CDR3 reads CASSSGQGYEQYF. The CDR3 region has the DNA TGCGCCAGCAGCTCAGGACAGGGATACGAGCAGTACTTC.